This T cell receptor (beta chain) was documented in a study of cytomegalovirus exposure and HLA in healthy donors. The PCR employed 60 Vbeta primers together with 13 Jbeta primers. Profiled with immunoSEQ multiplex PCR; TCRdb holds only in-frame clones, not every one. The table has about 110,000 clones, about four fifths seen once. Study-wide points: When presence/absence was analysed, sequencing depth was taken to be roughly uniform across donors. Immune exposure was documented only through CMV serostatus.

In its sample, this clone was seen once. Its antigen is still unknown. Material: PBMCs. This receptor was identified in a woman aged 45-59 years in good health and CMV-seropositive.

The CDR3 reads CASSPALGQGYEQYF. CDR3 coding DNA: TGCGCCAGCAGCCCGGCGCTAGGACAGGGGTACGAGCAGTACTTC. The rearrangement links TRBV5-1 to TRBJ2-5; 9 positions match TRBD1. The DNA end lines up better with TRBJ2-7; the J call may be wrong. The germline gives CDR1 SGHRS, CDR2 YFSETQ. This CDR3 has 15 residues.